Included here is one TCR beta chain sequence, with context. The count of this clone is one. The specificity of this receptor is unknown. Base qualities are missing; no much larger clone stands one base away. V and J lose 4 bases and 2 bases, and a span of 12 bases separates them. According to the germline V gene, CDR1 reads SGHRS and CDR2 reads YFSETQ. The CDR3 holds 14 amino acids from the cysteine to the phenylalanine. Just CDR3 DNA is preserved here, 42 bases in frame from base 1. Tumor samples were collected prior to definitive surgery or chemotherapy. Genomic DNA was extracted by the MD Anderson Biospecimen Extraction Resource, and TCR sequencing was done by the MD Anderson Cancer Genomics Laboratory. This entry belongs to a study of high-grade serous ovarian cancer treatment subgroups (dated by TCRdb to the early 2020s). In terms of the full investigation: Sequencing yielded a mean of approximately 13,000 reads and around 7,000 unique TCR beta rearrangements per sample. TCR beta repertoires were profiled in patients with high-grade serous ovarian cancer who were grouped, under a laparoscopic triage algorithm, by complete gross resection or by neoadjuvant chemotherapy response. A cohort of 30 patients was included: roughly 10 with no residual disease after primary surgery (R0), roughly 10 who were excellent NACT responders, and roughly 10 who were poor NACT responders. One primary tumor sample and two metastatic tumor samples were collected from each patient, for a total of 90 or so samples. What the study reported, not specific to this receptor: Tumors from the same patient had repertoire similarity ranging from 0.11 to 0.79, while tumors from different patients showed almost no similarity. The TCR repertoire analyses centered on CDR3, and CDR1 and CDR2 were not analyzed. TCR clonal relatedness was found to be positively correlated with neoantigen level and, by trend, with copy number variation and mutation load derived from whole-genome sequencing. Because bulk tumor TCR sequencing provided no spatial information, insight into HGSC tumor complexity and diversity was limited.

The 90 to 95 tumor samples underwent high-throughput TCR profiling with ImmunoSEQ. Concerning the study's data processing: The repertoire diversity metrics included richness (unique productive sequences), clonality, evenness and relatedness, and the Bhattacharyya coefficient was used to measure similarity between samples. A sensitivity analysis excluded TCRs with fewer than two reads and gave consistent conclusions. TCRdb stores this immuneACCESS table with in-frame sequences only. Part of the clones is absent; in the studies checked, under half of the shortfall reflects unresolved V genes, and no reason is known for the rest. That table supplies the V and J calls and clone size; D and trimming were determined from the DNA. The sample has about 6,600 clones on record, around 74% of them singletons. The ten largest clones take up roughly 7% of the sample.

The specimen was tumor tissue. The receptor was derived from a human donor with high-grade serous ovarian cancer. This receptor chain uses TRBV5-1 and TRBJ1-1, with TRBD1 tentatively as D gene (5 bases match). DNA sequence: TGCGCCAGCAGCATGCAGGGAGGTAACACTGAAGCTTTCTTT. This translates into CASSMQGGNTEAFF.